Below, 9 T cell receptor beta chains from the same sample are listed, as sequenced in a study of T cells after yellow fever vaccination. MiXCR, applied by TCRdb to the 5' RACE reads, yields one record per CDR3 protein. Of hundreds of thousands of distinct CDR3 sequences detected, about 13% appear once; the ten largest clones hold about 14%. Sequenced here: PBMCs, sampled on the day of the yellow fever booster vaccination. The origin of the receptors is a man younger than 45 who received the YFV17D yellow fever vaccine.

Only a few counts were recorded for this clonotype. Written as DNA, the CDR3 is TGTGCCAGCAGTTTACTAGGGAATGACGAGCAGTACTTC. This gives the protein CASSLLGNDEQYF. The V gene is TRBV25-1, the J gene TRBJ2-7; D perhaps matches TRBD2 (5 bases). This CDR3 region has 13 residues. Germline CDR1 reads MGHDK; CDR2 reads SYGVNS. The V end was cut by 5 bases, the J end by 5 bases, with 13 bases between.

The V gene is TRBV19, the J gene TRBJ2-1; 9 bases are shared with TRBD2. This CDR3 spans 13 amino acids. Germline loops: CDR1 LNHDA, CDR2 SQIVND (reference sequence). The trim removed 7 bases at V and 9 bases at J, leaving 7 bases unmatched. CDR3 in amino acids: CASMFSGSSEQFF. The CDR3 DNA sequence: TGTGCCAGTATGTTTAGCGGGAGTTCTGAGCAGTTCTTC.

This clonotype has just a few counts. The gene calls are TRBV7-6 and TRBJ2-1, with D perhaps TRBD2 (5 bases). V lost 5 bases and J lost 5, with 19 bases in between. The CDR3 has 16 residues. Per germline, CDR1 SGHVS and CDR2 FNYEAQ. The CDR3 region is CASSMDTGSGNNEQFF. Here the CDR3 DNA reads TGTGCCAGCAGCATGGATACGGGGAGTGGGAACAATGAGCAGTTCTTC. Using reference TRBV7-6 and TRBJ2-1 for the parts outside the CDR3, the full variable domain is GAGVSQSPRYKVTKRGQDVALRCDPISGHVSLYWYRQALGQGPEFLTYFNYEAQQDKSGLPNDRFSAERPEGSISTLTIQRTEQRDSAMYRCASSMDTGSGNNEQFFGPGTRLTVL.

This clonotype has just a few counts. The chain uses TRBV9 and TRBJ1-1; D unclear. Trimming removed 4 bases at V and 3 bases at J, with 7 bases between. CDR1 is SGDLS and CDR2 is YYNGEE in the germline V gene. This CDR3 is built from 12 residues. CDR3 in amino acids: CASSPQDTEAFF. CDR3 bases: TGTGCCAGCAGCCCCCAGGACACTGAAGCTTTCTTT.

The chain carries TRBV24-1 and TRBJ2-1; 16 bases are a match to TRBD2. V was pared by 3 bases and J by 8 bases, with 3 bases of the junction left unmatched. The CDR3 length is 16 residues. Germline loops: CDR1 KGHDR, CDR2 SFDVKD. The CDR3 region has the DNA TGTGCCACCAGTGATCCCGGGACTAGCGGGAGGGATGAGCAGTTCTTC. Translated: CATSDPGTSGRDEQFF.

CDR3 protein: CASSLGAATSTDTQYF. The CDR3 region has the DNA TGTGCCAGCAGCTTAGGGGCAGCGACTAGCACAGATACGCAGTATTTT. The V and J genes are TRBV7-6 and TRBJ2-3; no clear D gene. Per germline, CDR1 SGHVS and CDR2 FNYEAQ. V was trimmed by 1 base and J by 0 bases, leaving 11 bases between them. This CDR3 comprises 16 residues.

This clonotype was seen a handful of times. The chain couples TRBV6-5 to TRBJ1-6; possibly TRBD1 for D (5 bases). CDR1 is MNHEY and CDR2 is SVGAGI in the germline V gene. The V end was cut by 0 bases, the J end by 7 bases, with 16 bases between. The CDR3 loop spans 17 amino acids. CDR3 nucleotides: TGTGCCAGCAGTTACTCGACCTCGAGGGGCGGGAATTCACCCCTCCACTTT. Protein product: CASSYSTSRGGNSPLHF.

This clonotype was counted between two and nine times. The rearrangement links TRBV6-5 to TRBJ2-2; tentative D call: TRBD2 (6 bases). V was pared by 2 bases and J by 2 bases, with 6 bases between. The germline CDR1 and CDR2 sequences are MNHEY and SVGAGI. The CDR3 loop spans 14 amino acids. The CDR3 region is CASSYGLNTGELFF. The CDR3 DNA is TGTGCCAGCAGTTACGGACTAAACACCGGGGAGCTGTTTTTT.

The J gene is TRBJ2-3, the V gene TRBV27; D assignment may be TRBD1 or TRBD2 (6 bases each). CDR3 length: 14 residues. V was cut by 6 bases and J by 4 bases, with 14 bases left in between. Germline V gene sequence: CDR1 MNHEY, CDR2 SMNVEV (reference sequence). The CDR3 coding sequence is TGTGCCAGCAGACGAAAAGGGGGGTCAGATACGCAGTATTTT. Protein product: CASRRKGGSDTQYF.